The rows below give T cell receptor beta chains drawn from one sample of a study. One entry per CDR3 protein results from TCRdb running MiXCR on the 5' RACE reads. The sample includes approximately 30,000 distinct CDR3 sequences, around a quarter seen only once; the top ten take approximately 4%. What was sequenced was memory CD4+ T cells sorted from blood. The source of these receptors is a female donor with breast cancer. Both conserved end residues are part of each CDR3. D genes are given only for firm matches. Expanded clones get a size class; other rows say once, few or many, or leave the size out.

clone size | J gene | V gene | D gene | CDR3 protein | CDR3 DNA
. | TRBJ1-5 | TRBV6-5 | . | CASKVSGTSNRPQRF | TGTGCCAGCAAAGTCTCGGGGACGAGCAATCGGCCCCAGCGTTTT
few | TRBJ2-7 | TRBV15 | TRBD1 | CATSRDRQGAGEQYF | TGTGCCACCAGCAGAGATCGACAGGGGGCGGGAGAGCAGTACTTC
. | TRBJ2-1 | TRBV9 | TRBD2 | CAGSATSARGYEQFF | TGTGCCGGCAGCGCGACTAGCGCCCGCGGGTATGAGCAGTTCTTC
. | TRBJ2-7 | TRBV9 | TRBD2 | CASSVVGQETQYAAGAGDEQYF | TGTGCCAGCAGCGTAGTGGGGCAGGAGACCCAGTACGCTGCTGGTGCGGGGGACGAGCAGTACTTC
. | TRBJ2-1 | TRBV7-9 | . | CASSSSLVDEQFF | TGTGCCAGCAGCTCCTCTCTAGTAGATGAGCAGTTCTTC
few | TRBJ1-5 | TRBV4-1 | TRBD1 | CASRGTGNQPQHF | TGCGCCAGCAGGGGGACAGGGAATCAGCCCCAGCATTTT
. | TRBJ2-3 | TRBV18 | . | CASSPWPATDTQYF | TGTGCCAGCTCACCATGGCCTGCCACAGATACGCAGTATTTT
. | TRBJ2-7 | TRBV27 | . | CASSLVGAYEQYF | TGTGCCAGCAGTTTGGTTGGGGCCTACGAGCAGTACTTC
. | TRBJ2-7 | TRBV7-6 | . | CASSLGALYEQYF | TGTGCCAGCAGCTTAGGGGCACTCTACGAGCAGTACTTC
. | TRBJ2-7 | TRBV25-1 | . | CASSGMDEQYF | TGTGCCAGCAGTGGCATGGACGAGCAGTACTTC
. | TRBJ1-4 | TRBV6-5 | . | CASSAGTPTNEKLFF | TGTGCCAGCAGCGCCGGGACGCCAACTAATGAAAAACTGTTTTTT
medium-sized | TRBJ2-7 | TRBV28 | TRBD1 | CASDPGQLYEQYF | TGTGCCAGCGACCCGGGACAGCTCTACGAGCAGTACTTC
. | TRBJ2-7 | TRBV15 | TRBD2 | CATGGGEEYEQYF | TGTGCCACCGGGGGGGGGGAGGAGTACGAGCAGTACTTC
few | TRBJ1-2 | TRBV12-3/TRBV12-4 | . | CASSLWVGGGYTF | TGTGCCAGCAGCCTCTGGGTAGGAGGTGGCTACACCTTC
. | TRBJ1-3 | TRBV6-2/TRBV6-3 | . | CASSNRQDLSGNTIYF | TGTGCCAGCAGTAATCGACAGGACCTCTCTGGAAACACCATATATTTT
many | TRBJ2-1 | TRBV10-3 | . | CAISVGAEQFF | TGTGCCATCAGTGTAGGGGCAGAGCAGTTCTTC
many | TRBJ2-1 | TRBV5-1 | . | CASSPAGTFSYNEQFF | TGCGCCAGCAGCCCGGCCGGGACATTTTCCTACAATGAGCAGTTCTTC
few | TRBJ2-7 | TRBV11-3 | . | CASWSGQYF | TGTGCCAGCTGGTCCGGGCAGTACTTC
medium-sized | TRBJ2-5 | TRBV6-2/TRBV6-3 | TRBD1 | CASSPLQGLATQYF | TGTGCCAGCAGTCCCTTACAGGGGTTAGCGACCCAGTACTTC
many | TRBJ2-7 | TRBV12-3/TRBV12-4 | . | CASSPGRATYEQYF | TGTGCCAGCAGCCCGGGACGGGCTACCTACGAGCAGTACTTC
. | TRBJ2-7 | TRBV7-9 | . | CASSSVENEQYF | TGTGCCAGCAGCTCCGTGGAGAACGAGCAGTACTTC
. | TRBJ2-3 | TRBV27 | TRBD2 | CATAGLAGPTDTQYF | TGTGCCACCGCGGGACTAGCGGGCCCCACAGATACGCAGTATTTT
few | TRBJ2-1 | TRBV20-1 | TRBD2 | CSARDVRASGNEQFF | TGCAGTGCTAGAGATGTGAGGGCTAGCGGCAATGAGCAGTTCTTC